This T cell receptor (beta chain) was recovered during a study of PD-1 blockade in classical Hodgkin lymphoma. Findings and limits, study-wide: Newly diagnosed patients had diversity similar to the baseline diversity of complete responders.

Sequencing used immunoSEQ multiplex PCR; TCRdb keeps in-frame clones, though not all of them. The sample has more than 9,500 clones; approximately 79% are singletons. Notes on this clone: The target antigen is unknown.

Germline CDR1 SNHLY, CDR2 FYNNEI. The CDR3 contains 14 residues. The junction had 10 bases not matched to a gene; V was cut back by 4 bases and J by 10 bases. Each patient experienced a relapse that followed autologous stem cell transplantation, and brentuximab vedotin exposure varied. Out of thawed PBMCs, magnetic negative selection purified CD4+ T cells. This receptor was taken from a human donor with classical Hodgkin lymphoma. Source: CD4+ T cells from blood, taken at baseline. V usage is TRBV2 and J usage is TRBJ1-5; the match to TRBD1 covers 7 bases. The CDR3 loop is CASSVRGGDSPQHF. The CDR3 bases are TGTGCCAGCAGTGTCAGGGGGGGAGACTCCCCCCAGCATTTT.